A selection of T cell receptor beta chains follows, all from one sample in a study of T cell changes during pregnancy in multiple sclerosis. Some clones are missing from TCRdb's copy, which holds only in-frame ones; the method was immunoSEQ multiplex PCR. Of tens of thousands of clones detected, around nine tenths appear once; the ten largest clones hold about 10%. The sequences come from CD8+ T cells from peripheral blood mononuclear cells, collected in the third trimester of pregnancy. The receptors stem from a female donor with multiple sclerosis, enrolled in a pregnancy study. The CDR3 runs from the conserved cysteine through the conserved F or W. A D gene is named only where the DNA matches it firmly. Where a row states a size, it is once, few, many or the class of an expanded clone; other rows omit it.

V	D	size	J	CDR3	DNA
TRBV6-4	-	-	TRBJ1-2	CASSADGNYGYTF	TGTGCCAGCAGTGCCGACGGGAACTATGGCTACACCTTC
TRBV9	-	once	TRBJ2-1	CASSVGGGSGNEQFF	TGTGCCAGCAGCGTAGGTGGGGGCTCCGGCAATGAGCAGTTCTTC
TRBV7-2	-	-	TRBJ2-1	CASSLGMGSPGNEQFF	TGTGCCAGCAGCTTAGGTATGGGTAGCCCCGGGAATGAGCAGTTCTTC
TRBV9	-	-	TRBJ2-3	CASSPNPIDRTSTDTQYF	TGTGCCAGCAGCCCTAACCCCATAGACAGGACTAGCACAGATACGCAGTATTTT
TRBV6-5	-	-	TRBJ1-5	CASSYSGGNQPQHF	TGTGCCAGCAGTTATTCGGGGGGCAATCAGCCCCAGCATTTT
TRBV4-1	TRBD1	once	TRBJ1-1	CASSLQGANTEAFF	TGCGCCAGCAGCCTACAGGGGGCAAACACTGAAGCTTTCTTT
TRBV5-1	TRBD2	-	TRBJ2-2	CASRASGGASSGELFF	TGCGCCAGCAGGGCAAGCGGGGGGGCCTCGTCCGGGGAGCTGTTTTTT
TRBV29-1	-	-	TRBJ1-1	CSVESNTEAFF	TGCAGCGTTGAGAGTAACACTGAAGCTTTCTTT
TRBV7-2	TRBD2	-	TRBJ2-5	CASSLGPAGVRETQYF	TGTGCCAGCAGCTTAGGGCCAGCGGGAGTACGTGAGACCCAGTACTTC
TRBV4-1	TRBD1	-	TRBJ1-6	CASSPKTGVSPLHF	TGCGCCAGCAGCCCCAAGACAGGGGTTTCACCCCTCCACTTT
TRBV5-1	-	-	TRBJ2-3	CASSLASREVVDTQYF	TGCGCCAGCAGCTTGGCCAGCAGGGAAGTGGTAGATACGCAGTATTTT
TRBV27	-	once	TRBJ2-7	CASSFSIQGVEQYF	TGTGCCAGCAGTTTCTCCATACAGGGTGTCGAGCAGTACTTC
TRBV13	-	-	TRBJ2-7	CASSTWALSSYEQYF	TGTGCCAGCAGCACCTGGGCCTTATCCTCCTACGAGCAGTACTTC
TRBV5-6	-	-	TRBJ1-3	CASSPGPGNTIYF	TGTGCCAGCAGCCCAGGGCCTGGAAACACCATATATTTT
TRBV7-6	TRBD2	-	TRBJ2-2	CASSFISGGGLTGELFF	TGTGCCAGCAGCTTCATTTCTGGCGGGGGGCTCACCGGGGAGCTGTTTTTT
TRBV6-5	TRBD2	-	TRBJ2-3	CASSYSSRAGADTQYF	TGTGCCAGCAGTTACTCGTCGCGTGCGGGAGCAGATACGCAGTATTTT
TRBV27	TRBD2	-	TRBJ2-1	CASSLLGVAGGGNEQFF	TGTGCCAGCAGTTTATTGGGCGTAGCGGGAGGTGGGAATGAGCAGTTCTTC
TRBV7-2	TRBD2	-	TRBJ2-7	CASSHSLSGGAYEQYF	TGTGCCAGCAGCCACTCCCTTAGCGGGGGCGCCTACGAGCAGTACTTC
TRBV19	-	-	TRBJ2-2	CASKPTTGELFF	TGTGCCAGTAAGCCTACCACCGGGGAGCTGTTTTTT
TRBV4-3	-	-	TRBJ1-2	CASSQDPGHYGYTF	TGCGCCAGCAGCCAAGACCCAGGCCACTATGGCTACACCTTC
TRBV29-1	TRBD2	-	TRBJ2-7	CSVGAAGDPTYEQYF	TGCAGCGTTGGGGCAGCGGGGGACCCTACCTACGAGCAGTACTTC
TRBV6-1	TRBD2	-	TRBJ2-1	CASSEIGTRALNEQFF	TGTGCCAGCAGTGAAATTGGGACTAGAGCACTCAATGAGCAGTTCTTC
TRBV7-8	-	-	TRBJ2-1	CASSPPGGSPNEQFF	TGTGCCAGCAGCCCGCCCGGCGGGTCTCCGAATGAGCAGTTCTTC
TRBV14	-	-	TRBJ2-1	CASSPRTGTPYNEQFF	TGTGCCAGCAGCCCCAGGACCGGGACTCCCTACAATGAGCAGTTCTTC
TRBV5-1	-	-	TRBJ2-5	CASSLGRYGGLRKETQYF	TGCGCCAGCAGCTTGGGGAGGTACGGGGGTTTAAGGAAAGAGACCCAGTACTTC
TRBV27	TRBD1	-	TRBJ2-3	CASSATGGSGGTQYF	TGTGCCAGCAGCGCGACAGGGGGCTCGGGGGGTACGCAGTATTTT
TRBV6-5	TRBD2	-	TRBJ2-3	CASISRESDTQYF	TGTGCCAGCATTTCGCGGGAGTCAGATACGCAGTATTTT
TRBV9	-	-	TRBJ1-1	CASSGQGTPMNTEAFF	TGTGCCAGTAGCGGGCAGGGGACCCCTATGAACACTGAAGCTTTCTTT
TRBV7-9	-	-	TRBJ2-2	CASSYQAGELFF	TGTGCCAGCAGCTATCAGGCCGGGGAGCTGTTTTTT
TRBV4-3	-	-	TRBJ2-7	CASRLNRDISYEQYF	TGCGCCAGCAGGCTCAACCGGGACATCAGCTACGAGCAGTACTTC
TRBV21-1	-	-	TRBJ2-7	CASSPPSLAGASPYEQYF	TGTGCCAGCAGCCCCCCGAGCCTAGCGGGAGCATCCCCCTACGAGCAGTACTTC
TRBV30	TRBD1	-	TRBJ1-2	CAWSSGQVNYGYTF	TGTGCCTGGAGTTCGGGACAGGTGAACTATGGCTACACCTTC
TRBV7-6	TRBD2	-	TRBJ2-1	CASSLTSGSGQFF	TGTGCCAGCAGCCTTACTAGCGGGAGTGGGCAGTTCTTC
TRBV29-1	-	-	TRBJ2-7	CSVFSTGYEQYF	TGCAGCGTTTTTTCTACAGGATACGAGCAGTACTTC
TRBV7-6	TRBD2	once	TRBJ2-7	CASGTGGPGEQYF	TGTGCCAGTGGGACGGGAGGGCCCGGCGAGCAGTACTTC
TRBV5-6	TRBD1	-	TRBJ1-3	CASSLWPGQGAGNTIYF	TGTGCCAGCAGCTTGTGGCCGGGACAGGGGGCAGGAAACACCATATATTTT
TRBV21-1	-	-	TRBJ2-7	CASSEGTSGVVYEQYF	TGTGCCAGCAGTGAAGGGACTAGCGGGGTTGTTTACGAGCAGTACTTC
TRBV12-5	-	-	TRBJ2-2	CASGLVQTTNTGELFF	TGTGCTAGTGGTTTGGTACAAACTACGAACACCGGGGAGCTGTTTTTT
TRBV10-2	-	-	TRBJ2-7	CASSLSSYEQYF	TGCGCCAGCAGCCTGAGCTCCTACGAGCAGTACTTC
TRBV27	-	-	TRBJ1-1	CASSFNRLGDHFTEAFF	TGTGCCAGCAGTTTTAATAGACTCGGAGACCACTTCACTGAAGCTTTCTTT
TRBV7-9	TRBD2	-	TRBJ2-5	CASSLASGAAQTQYF	TGTGCCAGCAGCTTGGCTAGCGGGGCGGCACAGACCCAGTACTTC
TRBV5-6	-	-	TRBJ1-1	CASSLEWEGVNTEAFF	TGTGCCAGCAGCTTGGAGTGGGAGGGGGTCAACACTGAAGCTTTCTTT
TRBV7-2	-	many	TRBJ2-3	CASSLSPFSTGERTDTQYF	TGTGCCAGCAGCTTATCCCCGTTCAGTACGGGGGAACGCACAGATACGCAGTATTTT
TRBV7-6	-	-	TRBJ1-1	CASSLVDSRRAEAFF	TGTGCCAGCAGCTTAGTCGACAGCCGGCGCGCTGAAGCTTTCTTT
TRBV10-1	TRBD1	-	TRBJ2-1	CASSDQGAGPYNEQFF	TGCGCCAGCAGTGATCAGGGGGCTGGGCCCTACAATGAGCAGTTCTTC
TRBV4-1	-	-	TRBJ2-7	CASSPQWERSTYEQYF	TGCGCCAGCAGCCCCCAATGGGAGCGCAGTACCTACGAGCAGTACTTC
TRBV6-5	TRBD1	-	TRBJ1-2	CAVTGTGANYGYTF	TGTGCCGTAACCGGGACAGGGGCGAACTATGGCTACACCTTC
TRBV4-1	-	-	TRBJ2-5	CASSLGGDGTQYF	TGCGCCAGCAGCTTGGGCGGGGACGGGACCCAGTACTTC
TRBV12-5	-	-	TRBJ1-1	CASGLGEAVSTEAFF	TGTGCTAGTGGTTTGGGAGAGGCGGTGAGCACTGAAGCTTTCTTT
TRBV11-2	TRBD2	-	TRBJ2-1	CASSLGLAGDNEQFF	TGTGCCAGCAGCTTGGGACTAGCGGGGGACAATGAGCAGTTCTTC
TRBV9	-	-	TRBJ2-7	CASSVDGGVFEQYF	TGTGCCAGCAGCGTAGACGGGGGAGTTTTCGAGCAGTACTTC
TRBV5-6	TRBD1	-	TRBJ2-5	CASSPLWTGDRETQYF	TGTGCCAGCAGCCCGTTATGGACAGGGGATCGGGAGACCCAGTACTTC
TRBV27	-	many	TRBJ2-7	CASSLNSFSYEQYF	TGTGCCAGCAGTTTGAACTCTTTCTCCTACGAGCAGTACTTC
TRBV18	TRBD1	-	TRBJ2-2	CASSRPGTGNTGELFF	TGTGCCAGCTCAAGACCCGGGACAGGGAACACCGGGGAGCTGTTTTTT
TRBV27	TRBD1	-	TRBJ2-5	CASSPSGQSTQYF	TGTGCCAGCAGTCCGTCGGGACAGTCGACCCAGTACTTC
TRBV5-4	-	-	TRBJ1-2	CASSVPPINYGYTF	TGTGCCAGCAGCGTCCCCCCTATTAACTATGGCTACACCTTC
TRBV5-5	-	-	TRBJ1-1	CASSLGDRNTEAFF	TGTGCCAGCAGCTTAGGAGACAGGAACACTGAAGCTTTCTTT